This passage covers 17 T cell receptor beta chains from one sample sequenced in a study of Ad26.COV2.S vaccination and SARS-CoV-2 variants. Treatment noted: about 20 received Ad26.COV2.S at low or high dose, single or two shots; 5 received placebo; per-sample allocation not given. Sampling occurred on day 63 after the first vaccine or placebo injection. TCRdb keeps only in-frame clones here, not all; method: immunoSEQ multiplex PCR. The sample carries about 680,000 clones, approximately 88% recorded once. This sample comprised peripheral blood, obtained in a trial of Ad26.COV2.S vaccine versus placebo. These receptors were taken from a person aged 18-65 years who received the Ad26.COV2.S COVID-19 vaccine or a placebo.

The V call is TRBV21-1, the J call TRBJ2-1; TRBD2 is the table's D call and was not checked against the DNA. TRBV21-1 is classified as a pseudogene. The CDR3 consists of 13 residues. Here the CDR3 DNA reads TGTGCCAGCAGCAAAGAACGGAGGACTGAGCAGTTCTTC. Its protein is CASSKERRTEQFF.

This chain joins TRBV18 and TRBJ1-2; TRBD1 is a possible D gene (5 bases). Trimming removed 0 bases at V and 5 bases at J, with 16 bases between. The CDR3 consists of 16 residues. The germline V gene encodes CDR1 KGHSH and CDR2 LQKENI. CDR3 loop: CASSPPLTGLQYGYTF. CDR3 DNA: TGTGCCAGCTCACCACCCCTTACGGGACTTCAGTATGGCTACACCTTC.

The chain uses TRBV3-1 (or the pseudogene TRBV3-2) and TRBJ2-3; D unresolved. The CDR3 sequence is 15 residues long. V gave up 1 base and J gave up 1 base, with 9 bases separating them. Germline V gene data show CDR1 as LGHDT and CDR2 as YNNKEL (reference sequence). Written as DNA, the CDR3 is TGTGCCAGCAGCCAAGGCGGAGAAGGCACAGATACGCAGTATTTT. Protein: CASSQGGEGTDTQYF.

The chain uses TRBV15 and TRBJ2-1, with 11 bases identical to TRBD2. Germline V gives CDR1 LNHNV, CDR2 YYDKDF (reference sequence). V was clipped by 4 bases and J by 2 bases; unmatched bases: 4. The CDR3 sequence is 16 residues long. The CDR3: CATSKGLAEAYNEQFF. In nucleotides, the CDR3 is TGTGCCACCAGCAAGGGACTAGCGGAGGCCTACAATGAGCAGTTCTTC.

The chain is built from TRBV5-6 and TRBJ1-5; no firm D call. The CDR3 length is 16 residues. The V end was cut by 0 bases, the J end by 5 bases, with 15 bases between. The V gene's germline CDR1 is SGHDT and CDR2 YYEEEE. The CDR3 protein is CASSLGAIDTHQPQHF. The CDR3 nucleotides are TGTGCCAGCAGCTTGGGGGCTATAGACACTCATCAGCCCCAGCATTTT. The whole variable domain, remainder taken from reference TRBV5-6 and TRBJ1-5, is DAGVTQSPTHLIKTRGQQVTLRCSPKSGHDTVSWYQQALGQGPQFIFQYYEEEERQRGNFPDRFSGHQFPNYSSELNVNALLLGDSALYLCASSLGAIDTHQPQHFGDGTRLSIL.

This chain links TRBV14 with TRBJ2-5; a possible D gene is TRBD2 (5 bases). V was clipped by 4 bases and J by 1 base, with 16 bases between them. Germline CDR1 and CDR2: SGHDN and FVKESK. This CDR3 comprises 16 residues. CDR3 coding DNA: TGTGCCAGCAGCCTCACCCCCGGGGAATCCCAAGAGACCCAGTACTTC. This encodes CASSLTPGESQETQYF.

The chain carries TRBV27 and TRBJ2-3; TRBD2 aligns across 10 bases. The CDR3 covers 16 residues. Germline V gene data show CDR1 as MNHEY and CDR2 as SMNVEV (reference sequence). V dropped 1 base and J dropped 5; count of bases not matched to a gene: 6. DNA for the CDR3: TGTGCCAGCAGTTTATTCTCTAGCGGGAGTCGAGATACGCAGTATTTT. Residues: CASSLFSSGSRDTQYF.

This chain connects TRBV10-3 to TRBJ1-2; possible D gene TRBD1, 5 bases. From germline, CDR1 is ENHRY and CDR2 SYGVKD. The CDR3 runs 14 residues. V lost 3 bases and J lost 4, with 12 bases in between. CDR3: CAISDRGSSYGYTF. In DNA, the CDR3 is TGTGCCATCAGTGATCGGGGGTCGAGCTATGGCTACACCTTC.

This clone was seen only once. The chain uses TRBV18 and TRBJ2-1; TRBD2 agrees at 14 bases. The trim removed 3 bases at V and 10 bases at J, leaving 5 bases unmatched. The length of the CDR3 is 15 residues. CDR1 and CDR2 (germline): KGHSH, LQKENI. CDR3 coding DNA: TGTGCCAGCTCACCGGGACTAGCGGGAGCCTTGGAGCAGTTCTTC. Residues: CASSPGLAGALEQFF.

The J gene is TRBJ2-7, the V gene TRBV6-5, with 9 bases identical to TRBD1. V gave up 6 bases and J gave up 7 bases; unmatched junction bases: 13. CDR1 and CDR2 (germline): MNHEY, SVGAGI. The CDR3 extends over 15 amino acids. As DNA, the CDR3 is TGTGCCAGCAGATCACGGGGACAGGGAGCAGGTGAGCAGTACTTC. Protein product: CASRSRGQGAGEQYF.

The rearrangement uses TRBV7-2 and TRBJ1-3, with no clear D. The V gene's germline CDR1 is SGHTA and CDR2 FQGNSA. The CDR3 consists of 17 residues. Trimming took 6 bases from V and 0 from J, leaving 18 bases between them. CDR3 sequence (DNA): TGTGCCAGCAGTCCCTTTGGCCAAACGTTCTCTGGAAACACCATATATTTT. Translation: CASSPFGQTFSGNTIYF.

V and J are TRBV7-8 and TRBJ2-3; D not resolved. Germline assignment: CDR1 SGHVS and CDR2 FQNEAQ. The CDR3 is 15 residues long. V lost 3 bases and J lost 0, with 10 bases in between. The CDR3 here is CASSFLSRSTDTQYF. The CDR3 DNA reads TGTGCCAGCAGCTTTTTGAGCCGTAGCACAGATACGCAGTATTTT.

The chain couples TRBV10-3 to TRBJ2-7, with a tentative D call TRBD2 (6 bases). V shed 3 bases and J shed 4 bases, with 10 bases lying between them. The CDR3 is 13 residues long. Germline V lookup: CDR1 ENHRY, CDR2 SYGVKD. CDR3 amino acids: CAISDGGPYEQYF. DNA for the CDR3: TGTGCCATCAGTGACGGGGGACCATACGAGCAGTACTTC.

V and J are TRBV6-2 or TRBV6-3 and TRBJ2-3, with D perhaps being TRBD1 or TRBD2 (5 bases each). Germline V CDR1 and CDR2: MNHEY, SVGEGT. The length of the CDR3 is 15 residues. With 4 bases removed from V and 2 bases from J, the gap between germline ends came to 13 bases. This chain's CDR3 is CASSSGVGLTDTQYF. CDR3 nucleotide sequence: TGTGCCAGCAGTTCCGGGGTGGGGCTCACAGATACGCAGTATTTT.

The chain recombines TRBV4-2 with TRBJ1-5, with TRBD1 identical over 10 bases. The CDR3 has 15 residues. The germline CDR1 and CDR2 sequences are LGHNA and YNFKEQ. The junction had 5 bases not matched to a gene; V was cut back by 4 bases and J by 5 bases. Here the CDR3 reads CASSRATGGDQPQHF. Written as DNA, the CDR3 is TGTGCCAGCAGCCGCGCGACAGGGGGCGATCAGCCCCAGCATTTT.

V is TRBV4-1 and J is TRBJ1-1, with a tentative D call TRBD1 (6 bases). V was trimmed by 3 bases and J by 3 bases, leaving 8 bases between them. The CDR3 sequence is 13 residues long. Germline V CDR1 and CDR2: MGHRA, YSYEKL. This CDR3 reads CASSQGAYTEAFF. DNA of the CDR3: TGCGCCAGCAGCCAGGGGGCGTACACTGAAGCTTTCTTT.

A word on this clone: Other DNA sequences from this sample encode an identical CDR3 as well. The rearrangement uses TRBV5-1 and TRBJ2-5; D is tentatively TRBD1 or TRBD2 (5 bases each). There are 13 residues in the CDR3. The germline V gene encodes CDR1 SGHRS and CDR2 YFSETQ. Trimming cost V 4 bases and J 2 bases, with 9 bases left between them. DNA of the CDR3: TGCGCCAGCAGCCTGGGGGTACAAGAGACCCAGTACTTC. Translation gives CASSLGVQETQYF.